This T cell receptor (beta chain) was observed in a study of blood T cell repertoires in COVID-19. Study in general: Samples representing acute and convalescent COVID-19 were sourced from the United States, Italy and Spain.

Participants came from roughly 24 US areas, aged roughly 18 to 95 years. In assigning cohorts, the study relied on participant-reported clinical history. Cohort 3 donors were reported recovered after two negative PCRs, clearance, or symptom resolution. Method: immunoSEQ multiplex PCR; TCRdb's copy keeps in-frame clones and lacks some. The data contain some 330,000 clones, just over 85% of them singletons. Trimming left V 3 bases short and J 0 bases short, with 8 bases between. Per the germline V gene, CDR1 is SNHLY and CDR2 is FYNNEI. The CDR3 contains 14 residues. This rearrangement joins TRBV2 to TRBJ1-2; D is ambiguous. The specimen sequenced was PBMCs or T cells enriched from blood (not recorded which). The sequence derives from a man aged 25-40 years who had recovered from COVID-19. The CDR3 loop reads CASSDTGANYGYTF. The CDR3 DNA follows: TGTGCCAGCAGTGATACGGGTGCTAACTATGGCTACACCTTC.